This record covers a single TCR beta chain. Trimming took 6 bases from V and 0 from J, leaving 9 bases between them. Germline CDR1 is MNHEY and CDR2 is SVGAGI. CDR3 length equals 13 residues. This record belongs to a study of cytomegalovirus exposure and HLA in healthy donors. This cohort consisted of healthy bone marrow donors. A multiplex PCR was run with 60 Vbeta primers and 13 Jbeta primers. Profiled with immunoSEQ multiplex PCR; TCRdb holds only in-frame clones, not every one. This repertoire includes around 100,000 clones. The rearrangement links TRBV6-5 to TRBJ2-7, with D perhaps matching TRBD1 (6 bases). The origin of this receptor is a woman younger than 45 in good health and CMV-seronegative. Material for sequencing was PBMCs. The CDR3 DNA sequence: TGTGCCAGCAGACAGGGTAGCTCCTACGAGCAGTACTTC. Residues: CASRQGSSYEQYF.